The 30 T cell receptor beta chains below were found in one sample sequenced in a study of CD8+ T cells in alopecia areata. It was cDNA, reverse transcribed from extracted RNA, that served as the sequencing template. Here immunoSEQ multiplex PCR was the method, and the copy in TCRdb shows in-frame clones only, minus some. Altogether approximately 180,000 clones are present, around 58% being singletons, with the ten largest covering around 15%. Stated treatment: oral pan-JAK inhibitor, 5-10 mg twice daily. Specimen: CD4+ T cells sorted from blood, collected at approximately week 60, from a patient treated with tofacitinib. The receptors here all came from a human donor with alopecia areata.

CDR3 in amino acids: CAWSVDRDGNQPQHF. Written as DNA, the CDR3 is TGTGCCTGGAGTGTCGACAGGGATGGCAATCAGCCCCAGCATTTT. The chain links TRBV30 to TRBJ1-5; 7 bases are a match to TRBD1. Germline assignment: CDR1 GTSNPN and CDR2 SVGIG (reference sequence). Trimming at V came to 0 bases and at J to 2 bases, leaving 4 bases not matched to a gene. CDR3 length: 15 amino acids.

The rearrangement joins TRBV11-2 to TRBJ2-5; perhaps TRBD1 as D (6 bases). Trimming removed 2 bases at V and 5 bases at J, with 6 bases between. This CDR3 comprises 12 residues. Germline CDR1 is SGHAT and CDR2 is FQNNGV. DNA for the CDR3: TGTGCCAGCAGCTTAAGGGGGGAGACCCAGTACTTC. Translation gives CASSLRGETQYF.

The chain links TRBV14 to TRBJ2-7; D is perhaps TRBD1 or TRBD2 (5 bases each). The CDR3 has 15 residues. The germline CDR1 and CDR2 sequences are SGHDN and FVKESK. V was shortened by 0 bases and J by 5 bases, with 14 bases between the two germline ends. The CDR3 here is CASSQDQVRGDEQYF. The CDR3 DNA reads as TGTGCCAGCAGCCAAGACCAAGTGAGGGGAGACGAGCAGTACTTC.

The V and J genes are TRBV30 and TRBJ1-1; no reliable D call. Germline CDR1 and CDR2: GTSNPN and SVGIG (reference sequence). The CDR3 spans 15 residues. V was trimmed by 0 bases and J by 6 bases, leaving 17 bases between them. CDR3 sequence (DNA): TGTGCCTGGAGTGTAAGACTACCGAGTTACCCTGAAGCTTTCTTT. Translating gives CAWSVRLPSYPEAFF.

The CDR3 here is CASSPGTGGFYEQYF. CDR3 DNA: TGTGCCAGCTCACCAGGGACAGGGGGATTCTACGAGCAGTACTTC. The chain joins TRBV18 to TRBJ2-7; 11 bases are a match to TRBD1. The germline CDR1 and CDR2 sequences are KGHSH and LQKENI. The J segment lost 3 bases and the V segment lost 2 bases, leaving 3 bases of the junction unmatched. CDR3 size: 15 residues.

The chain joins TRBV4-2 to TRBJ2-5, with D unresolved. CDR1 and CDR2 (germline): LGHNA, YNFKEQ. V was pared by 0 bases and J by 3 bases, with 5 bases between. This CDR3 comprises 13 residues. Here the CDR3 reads CASSQDHEETQYF. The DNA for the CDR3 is TGTGCCAGCAGCCAAGATCACGAAGAGACCCAGTACTTC.

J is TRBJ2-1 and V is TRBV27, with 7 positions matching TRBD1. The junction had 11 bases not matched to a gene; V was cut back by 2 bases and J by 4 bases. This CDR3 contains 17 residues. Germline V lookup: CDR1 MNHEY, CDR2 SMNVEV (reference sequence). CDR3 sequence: CASSLATGTKRYNEQFF. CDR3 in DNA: TGTGCCAGCAGTTTAGCGACAGGGACGAAGCGATACAATGAGCAGTTCTTC.

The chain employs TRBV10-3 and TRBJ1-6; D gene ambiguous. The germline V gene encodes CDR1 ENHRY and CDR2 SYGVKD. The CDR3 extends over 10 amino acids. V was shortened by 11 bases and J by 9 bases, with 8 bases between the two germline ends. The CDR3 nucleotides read TGTGCCTCGAAGGGTTCACCCCTCCACTTT. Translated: CASKGSPLHF.

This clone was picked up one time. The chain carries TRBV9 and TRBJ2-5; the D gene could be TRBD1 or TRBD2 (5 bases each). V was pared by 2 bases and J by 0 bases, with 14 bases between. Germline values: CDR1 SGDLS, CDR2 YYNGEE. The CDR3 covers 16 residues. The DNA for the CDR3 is TGTGCCAGCAGCGTTTCAGGGACCACCTACCAAGAGACCCAGTACTTC. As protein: CASSVSGTTYQETQYF.

CDR3 sequence: CSARVGHEQFF. The CDR3 DNA reads as TGCAGTGCTAGAGTCGGACACGAGCAGTTCTTC. The chain recombines TRBV20-1 with TRBJ2-1; possibly TRBD1 for D (5 bases). V was shortened by 1 base and J by 10 bases, with 8 bases between the two germline ends. Germline values: CDR1 DFQATT, CDR2 SNEGSKA (reference sequence). This CDR3 contains 11 residues.

The CDR3 protein is CASSDLMETNVLTF. CDR3 nucleotides: TGTGCCAGCAGTGACCTCATGGAGACCAACGTCCTGACTTTC. The chain employs TRBV25-1 and TRBJ2-6; D unresolved. V was cut by 3 bases and J by 8 bases, with 11 bases left in between. The V gene's germline CDR1 is MGHDK and CDR2 SYGVNS. CDR3 length: 14 residues.

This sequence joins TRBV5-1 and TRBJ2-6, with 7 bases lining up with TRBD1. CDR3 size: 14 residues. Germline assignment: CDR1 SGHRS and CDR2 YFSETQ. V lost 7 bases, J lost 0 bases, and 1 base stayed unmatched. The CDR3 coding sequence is TGCGCCAGCCGACAGGGCTCTGGGGCCAACGTCCTGACTTTC. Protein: CASRQGSGANVLTF.

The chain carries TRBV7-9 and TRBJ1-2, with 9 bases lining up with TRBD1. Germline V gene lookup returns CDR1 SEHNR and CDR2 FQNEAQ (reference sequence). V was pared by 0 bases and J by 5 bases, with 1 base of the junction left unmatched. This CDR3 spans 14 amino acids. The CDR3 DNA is TGTGCCAGCAGCTTAGCCGGGACAGGGTATGGCTACACCTTC. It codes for CASSLAGTGYGYTF.

As DNA, the CDR3 is TGTGCCAGCAGTGAAGACGCAAGCTATGGCTACACCTTC. It encodes CASSEDASYGYTF. The chain uses TRBV2 and TRBJ1-2; no clear D. The germline V gene encodes CDR1 SNHLY and CDR2 FYNNEI. CDR3 length equals 13 residues. Trimming took 1 base from V and 4 from J, leaving 7 bases between them. The entire variable domain, with the rest obtained from reference TRBV2 and TRBJ1-2, is as follows: EPEVTQTPSHQVTQMGQEVILRCVPISNHLYFYWYRQILGQKVEFLVSFYNNEISEKSEIFDDQFSVERPDGSNFTLKIRSTKLEDSAMYFCASSEDASYGYTFGSGTRLTVV.

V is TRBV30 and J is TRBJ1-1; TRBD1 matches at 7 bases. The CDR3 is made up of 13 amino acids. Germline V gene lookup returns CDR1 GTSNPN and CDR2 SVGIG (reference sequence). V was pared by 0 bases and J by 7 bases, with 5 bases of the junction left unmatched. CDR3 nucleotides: TGTGCCTGGAGTGTATGGGGACAGTTTGAAGCTTTCTTT. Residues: CAWSVWGQFEAFF.

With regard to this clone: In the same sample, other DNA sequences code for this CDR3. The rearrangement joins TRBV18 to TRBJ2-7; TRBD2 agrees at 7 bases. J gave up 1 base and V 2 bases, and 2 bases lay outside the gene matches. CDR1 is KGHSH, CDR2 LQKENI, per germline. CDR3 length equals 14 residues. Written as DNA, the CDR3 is TGTGCCAGCTCACCAGGCGGGGGTTCCTACGAGCAGTACTTC. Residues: CASSPGGGSYEQYF.

Here the CDR3 DNA reads TGTGCCAGCAGCCAAGACTTGACAGGGTATGGGACTGAAGCTTTCTTT. As protein: CASSQDLTGYGTEAFF. This chain joins TRBV4-2 and TRBJ1-1, with 7 bases that match TRBD1. The CDR3 covers 16 residues. The germline V gene encodes CDR1 LGHNA and CDR2 YNFKEQ. J gave up 5 bases and V 0 bases, and 9 bases lay outside the gene matches.

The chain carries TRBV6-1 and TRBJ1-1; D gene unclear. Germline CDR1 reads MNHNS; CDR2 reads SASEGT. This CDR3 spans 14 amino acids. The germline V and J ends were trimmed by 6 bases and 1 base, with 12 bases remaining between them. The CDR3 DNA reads TGTGCCAGCAGCTCCACTCCTCGGAACACTGAAGCTTTCTTT. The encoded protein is CASSSTPRNTEAFF.

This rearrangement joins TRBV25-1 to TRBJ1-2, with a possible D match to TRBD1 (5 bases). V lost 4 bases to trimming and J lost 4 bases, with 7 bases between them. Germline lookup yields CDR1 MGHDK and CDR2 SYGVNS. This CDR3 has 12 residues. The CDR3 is CASSVGTYGYTF. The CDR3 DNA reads TGTGCCAGCAGTGTGGGGACCTATGGCTACACCTTC.

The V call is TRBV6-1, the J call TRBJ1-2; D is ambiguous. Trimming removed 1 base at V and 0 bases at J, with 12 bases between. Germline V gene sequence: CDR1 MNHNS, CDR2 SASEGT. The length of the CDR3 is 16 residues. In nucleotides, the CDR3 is TGTGCCAGCAGTGAAGAGAAGACGGAAGCTAACTATGGCTACACCTTC. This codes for CASSEEKTEANYGYTF.

The CDR3 spells CASRPNSEQPQHF. Here the CDR3 DNA reads TGTGCCAGCAGGCCTAATTCGGAGCAGCCCCAGCATTTT. This chain uses TRBV6-5 with TRBJ1-5; D ambiguous. Germline-derived CDR1 and CDR2 are MNHEY and SVGAGI. The CDR3 consists of 13 residues. With 6 bases removed from V and 7 bases from J, the gap between germline ends came to 13 bases.

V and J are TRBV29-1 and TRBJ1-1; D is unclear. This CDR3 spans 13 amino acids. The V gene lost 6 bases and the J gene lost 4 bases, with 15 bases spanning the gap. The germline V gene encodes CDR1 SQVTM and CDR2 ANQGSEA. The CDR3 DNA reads TGCAGCGTCGATGACCCCGAGGTCACTGAAGCTTTCTTT. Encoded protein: CSVDDPEVTEAFF.

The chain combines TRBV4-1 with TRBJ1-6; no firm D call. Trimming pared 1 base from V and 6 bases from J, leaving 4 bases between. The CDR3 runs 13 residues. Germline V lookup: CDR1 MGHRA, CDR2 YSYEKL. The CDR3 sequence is CASSQAVNSPLHF. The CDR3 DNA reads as TGCGCCAGCAGCCAAGCCGTTAATTCACCCCTCCACTTT.

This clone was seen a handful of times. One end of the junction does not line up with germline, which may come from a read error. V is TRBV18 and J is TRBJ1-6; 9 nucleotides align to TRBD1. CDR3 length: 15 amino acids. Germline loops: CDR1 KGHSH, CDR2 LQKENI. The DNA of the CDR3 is TGTGCCAGCACACCCCAGGGACAGGGCGGTTCACCCCTCCACTTT. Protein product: CASTPQGQGGSPLHF.

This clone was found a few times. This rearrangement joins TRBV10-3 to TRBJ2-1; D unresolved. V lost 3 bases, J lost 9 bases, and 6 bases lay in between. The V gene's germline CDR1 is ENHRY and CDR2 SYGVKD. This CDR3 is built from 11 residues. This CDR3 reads CAISEGREQFF. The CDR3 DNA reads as TGTGCCATCAGTGAAGGGCGTGAGCAGTTCTTC.

The DNA of the CDR3 is TGTGCCATCAGTGAGTGGGGGGAAGATACGCAGTATTTT. It yields the protein CAISEWGEDTQYF. The chain couples TRBV10-3 to TRBJ2-3; tentatively, D is TRBD2 (6 bases). The germline V gene encodes CDR1 ENHRY and CDR2 SYGVKD. The CDR3 length is 13 residues. Trimming removed 1 base from V and 5 bases from J, with 7 bases in between.

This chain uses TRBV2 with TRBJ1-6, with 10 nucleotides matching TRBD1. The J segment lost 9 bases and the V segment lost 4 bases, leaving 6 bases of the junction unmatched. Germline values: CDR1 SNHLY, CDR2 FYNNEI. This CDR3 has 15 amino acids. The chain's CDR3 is CASSGDRGSGSPLHF. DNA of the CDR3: TGTGCCAGCAGTGGGGACAGGGGCTCGGGTTCACCCCTCCACTTT.

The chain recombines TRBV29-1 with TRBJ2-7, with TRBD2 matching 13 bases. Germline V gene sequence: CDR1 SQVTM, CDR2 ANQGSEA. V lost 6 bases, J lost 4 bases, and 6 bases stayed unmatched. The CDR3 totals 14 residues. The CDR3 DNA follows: TGCAGCGTCGCAGGACTAGCGGGGGCGTACGAGCAGTACTTC. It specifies CSVAGLAGAYEQYF.

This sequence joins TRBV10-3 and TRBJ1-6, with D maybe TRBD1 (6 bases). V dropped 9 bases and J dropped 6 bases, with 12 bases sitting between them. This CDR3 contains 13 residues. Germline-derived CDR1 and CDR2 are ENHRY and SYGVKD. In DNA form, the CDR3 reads TGTGCCATTCAACAGGGTAGTAATTCACCCCTCCACTTT. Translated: CAIQQGSNSPLHF.

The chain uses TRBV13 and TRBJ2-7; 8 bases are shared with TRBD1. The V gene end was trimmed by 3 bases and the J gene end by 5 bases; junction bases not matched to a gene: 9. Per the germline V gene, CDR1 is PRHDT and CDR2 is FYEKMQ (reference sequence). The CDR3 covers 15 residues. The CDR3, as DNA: TGTGCCAGCAGCTTCCTGGACAGGGAGGAGGACGAGCAGTACTTC. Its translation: CASSFLDREEDEQYF.